This passage covers 2 T cell receptor beta chains from one sample sequenced in a study of graft-versus-host responses after intestinal transplantation (dated by TCRdb to about 2021). This specimen's time point label, interpreted: cells obtained before transplantation from donor or recipient. The library was prepared using the immunoSEQ multiplex PCR assay. The source is immuneACCESS, and TCRdb retained only in-frame sequences with V and J called. Part of the clones is not carried over; for the studies checked, unresolved V genes explain less than half of this, and the remainder is unexplained. For this sample there are some 110,000 clones; approximately 93% appear just once. Jointly, the top ten make up more than 0.95% of the sample. Their antigens are not known. Sequenced here: unstimulated CD8+ T cells sorted from spleen or lymph node cells, sampled before transplant. The receptors derive from a human donor who was the organ donor for an intestinal transplant.

The J gene is TRBJ2-1, the V gene TRBV7-6; D not resolved. CDR3 length: 12 amino acids. Germline V lookup: CDR1 SGHVS, CDR2 FNYEAQ. V lost 4 bases and J 6 bases, leaving 7 bases between the germline ends. CDR3 bases: TGTGCCAGCAGCTCGAAACCCAATGAGCAGTTCTTC. This codes for CASSSKPNEQFF.

The DNA for the CDR3 is TGCGCCAGCAGCGAAGGGACTAGCGGGGAACCCTACAATGAGCAGTTCTTC. Its protein is CASSEGTSGEPYNEQFF. The chain employs TRBV5-1 and TRBJ2-1; 13 bases are shared with TRBD2. The CDR3 runs 17 residues. CDR1 and CDR2 from the germline V gene are SGHRS and YFSETQ. Unmatched junction bases numbered 6, after V lost 4 bases and J lost 2 bases. Full variable domain (remainder filled in from reference TRBV5-1 and TRBJ2-1): KAGVTQTPRYLIKTRGQQVTLSCSPISGHRSVSWYQQTPGQGLQFLFEYFSETQRNKGNFPGRFSGRQFSNSRSEMNVSTLELGDSALYLCASSEGTSGEPYNEQFFGPGTRLTVL.